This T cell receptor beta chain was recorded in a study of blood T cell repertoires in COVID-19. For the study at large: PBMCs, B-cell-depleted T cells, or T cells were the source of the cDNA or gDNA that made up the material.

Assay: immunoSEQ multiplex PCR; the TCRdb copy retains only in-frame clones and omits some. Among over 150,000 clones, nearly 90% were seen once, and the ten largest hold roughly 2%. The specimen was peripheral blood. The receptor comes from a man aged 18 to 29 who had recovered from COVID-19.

The CDR3 region has the DNA TGTGCCAGCGGGACAGGCAGTGAAGCTTTCTTT. Translation gives CASGTGSEAFF. The chain uses TRBV25-1 and TRBJ1-1; 8 bases line up with TRBD1. The V and J ends lost 8 bases and 7 bases, in that order; junction bases with no gene match: 3. Germline V lookup: CDR1 MGHDK, CDR2 SYGVNS. The CDR3 is made up of 11 amino acids.